This TCR beta chain was sequenced in a study of early T cells in non-severe SARS-CoV-2 infection. This clonotype was observed many times. TCRdb ran MiXCR on the 5' RACE reads and lists one entry per CDR3 protein. Of tens of thousands of distinct CDR3 sequences listed, roughly 9.2% are singletons. The germline CDR1 and CDR2 sequences are LNHDA and SQIVND (reference sequence). V lost 3 bases, J lost 7 bases, and 11 bases stayed unmatched. The CDR3 runs 16 residues. The V gene is TRBV19, the J gene TRBJ1-5; TRBD1 agrees at 8 bases. This clonotype was obtained from an adult who was a healthcare worker with PCR-confirmed SARS-CoV-2 infection or an uninfected control (not recorded which). The source material was whole blood. DNA of the CDR3: TGTGCCAGTAGTATCCAGGGGGCCTACAATAAACAGCCCCAGCATTTT. Protein: CASSIQGAYNKQPQHF.